This TCR beta chain was found in a study of CD8+CD57+ T cells in acquired aplastic anemia. Study-level points and caveats: The study found no significant CD8+ Simpson's diversity difference between patients and controls.

TCR beta VDJ and CDR3 profiling used genomic DNA as template. One entry per CDR3 protein, called by TCRdb with MiXCR from the reads. The sample has about 180,000 distinct CDR3 sequences, 50% to 65% seen once; the top ten hold under 45%. From germline, CDR1 is SGHVS and CDR2 FQNEAQ. V shed 5 bases, J shed 5 bases, and the junction held 12 bases outside the gene matches. The CDR3 runs to 17 residues. For this clonotype: No antigen is known for it.

Patients included in sequencing had previously demonstrated CD8+CD57+ cell expansion by flow cytometry. The V call is TRBV7-8, the J call TRBJ2-5; TRBD2 matches 12 bases. Sample: sorted CD4+, CD8+, or CD8+CD57+ T cells (not recorded which) from PBMCs. This receptor was obtained from a human donor with aplastic anemia. The CDR3 coding sequence is TGTGCCAGCAGCACGCAGACCGGGACTAGCGGGTTGGAGACCCAGTACTTC. Residues: CASSTQTGTSGLETQYF.